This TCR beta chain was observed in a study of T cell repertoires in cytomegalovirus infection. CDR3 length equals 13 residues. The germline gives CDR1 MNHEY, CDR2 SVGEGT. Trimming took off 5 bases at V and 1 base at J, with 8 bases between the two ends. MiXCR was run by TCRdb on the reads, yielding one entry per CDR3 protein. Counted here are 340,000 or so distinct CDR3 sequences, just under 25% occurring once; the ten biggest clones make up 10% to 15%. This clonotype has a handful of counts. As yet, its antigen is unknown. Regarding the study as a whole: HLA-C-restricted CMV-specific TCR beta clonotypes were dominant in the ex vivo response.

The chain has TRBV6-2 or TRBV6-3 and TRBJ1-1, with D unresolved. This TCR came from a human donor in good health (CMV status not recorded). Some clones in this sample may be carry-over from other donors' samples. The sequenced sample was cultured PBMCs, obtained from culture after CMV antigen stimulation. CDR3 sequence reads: CASSPNTNTEAFF. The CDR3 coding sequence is TGTGCCAGCAGTCCCAACACGAACACTGAAGCTTTCTTT.